A selection of T cell receptor beta chains follows, all from one sample in a study of patients and donors after allogeneic stem cell transplantation. Via MiXCR, TCRdb re-called the RT-PCR reads, giving one row per CDR3 protein. Altogether hundreds of thousands of distinct CDR3 sequences are present, approximately 14% being singletons, with the ten largest covering 9.5% to 13%. The specimen sequenced was blood, either unsorted or a sorted T cell fraction (not recorded which). The source of these receptors is a human donor who was either an allogeneic HSCT recipient or a stem cell or donor lymphocyte infusion donor (not recorded which). It is not recorded whose cells these are; they may come from a transplant donor. Both conserved end residues are part of each CDR3. The order of the fields is J gene, V gene, D gene, clone size, CDR3 protein, CDR3 DNA. D genes are given only for firm matches. Not every row has a clone size; where given, it reads once, few, many or a size class.

TRBJ1-1 TRBV11-2 TRBD1 few CASSPWTGGEAFF TGTGCCAGCAGCCCATGGACAGGGGGTGAAGCTTTCTTT
TRBJ2-7 TRBV12-3/TRBV12-4 . many CASSHYRPGTYYEQYF TGTGCCAGCAGTCACTACAGACCCGGGACCTACTACGAGCAGTACTTC
TRBJ2-7 TRBV6-5 TRBD1 many CASSYSTGLYEQYF TGTGCCAGCAGTTACTCGACAGGGTTGTACGAGCAGTACTTC
TRBJ2-7 TRBV4-3 TRBD2 . CASSQAAGAYEQYF TGCGCCAGCAGCCAAGCTGCGGGGGCCTACGAGCAGTACTTC
TRBJ2-6 TRBV5-1 . many CASSLVGVSGANVLTF TGCGCCAGCAGCTTGGTGGGGGTCAGTGGGGCCAACGTCCTGACTTTC
TRBJ2-1 TRBV7-2 . many CASSFGTDWYEQFF TGTGCCAGCAGCTTCGGCACTGATTGGTATGAGCAGTTCTTC
TRBJ1-1 TRBV6-5 . many CASSLTHKGTEAFF TGTGCCAGCAGTTTGACCCATAAGGGGACTGAAGCTTTCTTT
TRBJ2-5 TRBV7-6 TRBD2 few CASSSRGLAGGLERYF TGTGCCAGCAGCTCCCGAGGACTAGCGGGGGGCCTGGAAAGGTACTTC
TRBJ1-2 TRBV5-6 . many CASSLRWGAYGYTF TGTGCCAGCAGCTTGAGGTGGGGGGCCTATGGCTACACCTTC
TRBJ1-1 TRBV6-1 . . CASSQWVNTEAFF TGTGCCAGCAGCCAATGGGTGAACACTGAAGCTTTCTTT
TRBJ2-7 TRBV6-6 . . CASRLPRAYEQYF TGTGCCAGCAGACTCCCGAGGGCCTACGAGCAGTACTTC
TRBJ2-3 TRBV7-2 TRBD1 many CASSEGQGAVYTQYF TGTGCCAGCAGCGAGGGACAGGGGGCGGTGTATACGCAGTATTTT